The TCR beta chain under discussion was sequenced for a study of blood T cells in healthy people across ages. V was pared by 4 bases and J by 2 bases, with 8 bases between. The CDR3 extends over 13 amino acids. Together with a sample-barcoded 5' primer, a J-beta primer mix was included in a second PCR lasting 7 to 11 cycles. TCRdb passed the 5' RACE reads through MiXCR, listing each CDR3 protein once. This table holds about 1 million distinct CDR3 sequences, roughly 45% found once. In the case of this clonotype: This may come from a read error, since a much larger clone is one base off.

The origin of this receptor is a woman aged 60-75 years in good health. The sample comprised blood. The rearrangement joins TRBV12-3 or TRBV12-4 to TRBJ2-5; D is unclear. CDR3 sequence reads: CASSCGQQETQYF. The CDR3 nucleotides are TGTGCCAGCAGTTGCGGCCAACAAGAGACCCAGTACTTC.